A single sample is the source of the 20 T cell receptor beta chains below, sequenced in a study of blood T cells in healthy people across ages. Together with a sample-barcoded 5' primer, a J-beta primer mix was included in a second PCR lasting roughly 6 to 12 cycles. One entry per CDR3 protein results from TCRdb running MiXCR on the 5' RACE reads. The profile shows 550,000 to 800,000 distinct CDR3 sequences, about 21% of them singletons. Material: blood. The receptor set was obtained from a man aged 65 to 85 in good health.

This clonotype was seen a few times. The chain employs TRBV21-1 and TRBJ1-1; the table names TRBD1, a call not compared with the DNA. TRBV21-1 is a documented pseudogene. The CDR3 sequence is 16 residues long. CDR3 sequence reads: CASRGGPGQANTEAFF. For the CDR3, the DNA is TGTGCCAGCAGAGGGGGGCCGGGACAGGCGAACACTGAAGCTTTCTTT.

In its sample, this clonotype was seen a few times. Because the CDR3 is missing its conserved closing phenylalanine or tryptophan, this is likely a read error. J is TRBJ2-6 and V is TRBV7-9; D possibly corresponds to TRBD1 (6 bases). V was shortened by 4 bases and J by 0 bases, with 10 bases between the two germline ends. CDR3 length: 16 residues. Germline-derived CDR1 and CDR2 are SEHNR and FQNEAQ (reference sequence). The chain's CDR3 is CASSSRGISGANVLTL. In nucleotides, the CDR3 is TGTGCCAGCAGCTCCAGGGGAATCTCTGGGGCCAACGTCCTGACTCTC.

The chain uses TRBV5-1 and TRBJ2-7, with 7 bases that match TRBD1. This CDR3 has 14 residues. Germline CDR1 SGHRS, CDR2 YFSETQ. Trimming at V came to 0 bases and at J to 4 bases, leaving 4 bases not matched to a gene. The CDR3 nucleotides are TGCGCCAGCAGCTTGGAGGGACAGTCATACGAGCAGTACTTC. As protein: CASSLEGQSYEQYF.

The chain couples TRBV20-1 to TRBJ2-5; 9 bases align to TRBD2. The end of the DNA is better explained by TRBJ2-1, so the J call may be wrong. Looked up from germline, CDR1 is DFQATT and CDR2 is SNEGSKA (reference sequence). The CDR3 is 13 residues long. CDR3 sequence: CSAVAGVLNEQFF. CDR3 sequence (DNA): TGCAGTGCTGTAGCGGGAGTTCTCAATGAGCAGTTCTTC.

This clonotype was detected only a few times. This sequence joins TRBV15 and TRBJ1-3; tentatively, D is TRBD1 (6 bases). There are 15 residues in the CDR3. Trimming left V 11 bases short and J 0 bases short, with 17 bases between. The germline gives CDR1 LNHNV, CDR2 YYDKDF (reference sequence). CDR3 residues: CAVARGSNSGNTIYF. CDR3 bases: TGTGCCGTGGCCAGGGGATCCAACTCTGGAAACACCATATATTTT.

The V call is TRBV20-1, the J call TRBJ2-5, with 7 bases that match TRBD2. The CDR3 sequence is 14 residues long. CDR1 DFQATT and CDR2 SNEGSKA come from the germline V gene (reference sequence). Trimming took 1 base from V and 5 from J; bases not matched to a gene: 7. CDR3 amino acids: CSARGGFGGETQYF. As DNA, the CDR3 is TGCAGTGCTAGAGGGGGGTTCGGGGGGGAGACCCAGTACTTC.

V and J are TRBV6-1 and TRBJ2-4, with 10 bases fitting TRBD1. CDR3 length equals 18 residues. Per germline, CDR1 MNHNS and CDR2 SASEGT. V was pared by 3 bases and J by 0 bases, with 8 bases of the junction left unmatched. DNA of the CDR3: TGTGCCAGCAGTGAGACAGGGGGCGCATCACTAGCCAAAAACATTCAGTACTTC. Its protein product is CASSETGGASLAKNIQYF.

In this sample, this clonotype turned up a few times. V is TRBV10-3 and J is TRBJ2-5; TRBD1 matches at 9 bases. This CDR3 has 12 amino acids. The ends lost 8 bases at V and 3 bases at J; junction bases unmatched: 1. Per germline, CDR1 ENHRY and CDR2 SYGVKD. This CDR3 is CAIGDREETQYF. Here the CDR3 DNA reads TGTGCCATCGGGGACAGGGAAGAGACCCAGTACTTC.

The chain carries TRBV3-1 and TRBJ2-7; D is unresolved. This CDR3 is built from 12 residues. The germline gives CDR1 LGHDT, CDR2 YNNKEL (reference sequence). Trimming removed 0 bases at V and 4 bases at J, with 4 bases between. CDR3 loop: CASSQDHYEQYF. For the CDR3, the DNA is TGTGCCAGCAGCCAAGATCATTACGAGCAGTACTTC.

The J gene is TRBJ2-5, the V gene TRBV5-1, with D perhaps matching TRBD2 (6 bases). Judging by the DNA end, TRBJ2-1 fits better; the J call may be wrong. The CDR3 has 14 amino acids. Germline CDR1 and CDR2: SGHRS and YFSETQ. Here the CDR3 DNA reads TGCGCCAGCAGTGCTAGCGTCGCAAGAGATGAGCAGTTCTTC. Translating it yields CASSASVARDEQFF.

This clonotype was recorded many times. The V call is TRBV4-1, the J call TRBJ2-3; TRBD2 might be the D (5 bases). Germline CDR1 is MGHRA and CDR2 is YSYEKL. The V and J ends lost 0 bases and 2 bases respectively, with 9 bases between them. CDR3 length equals 15 residues. The CDR3 here is CASSQDGVPTDTQYF. The CDR3 bases are TGCGCCAGCAGCCAAGACGGGGTCCCCACAGATACGCAGTATTTT.

The genes are TRBV12-3 or TRBV12-4 and TRBJ2-5, with TRBD2 matching 10 bases. The J call is doubtful: the DNA matches TRBJ2-1 better. The CDR3 has 13 residues. The CDR3 loop reads CASRASGRNEQFF. The DNA of the CDR3 is TGTGCCAGCAGGGCTAGCGGGAGAAATGAGCAGTTCTTC.

V and J are TRBV20-1 and TRBJ2-5, with 10 bases fitting TRBD2. V dropped 3 bases and J dropped 3; count of bases not matched to a gene: 4. CDR1 is DFQATT and CDR2 is SNEGSKA in the germline V gene (reference sequence). The CDR3 is 14 residues long. The CDR3 region has the DNA TGCAGTGCTAGCAGAAGCGGGAGGGAAGAGACCCAGTACTTC. Its protein product is CSASRSGREETQYF.

The V gene is TRBV5-1, the J gene TRBJ2-3, with 7 bases that match TRBD2. Trimming at V came to 1 base and at J to 2 bases, leaving 7 bases not matched to a gene. The germline gives CDR1 SGHRS, CDR2 YFSETQ. The CDR3 extends over 16 amino acids. The CDR3 is CASSLLTAGDTDTQYF. For the CDR3, the DNA is TGCGCCAGCAGCTTGTTGACCGCGGGAGACACAGATACGCAGTATTTT.

The gene calls are TRBV2 and TRBJ2-5, with D possibly being TRBD1 (6 bases). The J call may be wrong; the DNA end is better matched by TRBJ2-7. Germline V lookup: CDR1 SNHLY, CDR2 FYNNEI. This CDR3 region has 13 residues. The CDR3 sequence is CASTGDNSYEQYF. In nucleotides, the CDR3 is TGTGCCAGCACCGGGGACAACTCCTACGAGCAGTACTTC.

This clonotype was counted once. One end of the junction fails to match germline, which may point to a read error. The chain has TRBV7-7 and TRBJ2-7; 9 bases map to TRBD2. The length of the CDR3 is 14 residues. Germline CDR1 and CDR2: SSHAT and FNYEAQ (reference sequence). The CDR3 coding sequence is TGTGCTAGCAGCCCGACTAGCGGTGCCTACGAGCAGTACTTC. Translating it yields CASSPTSGAYEQYF.

The chain recombines TRBV2 with TRBJ2-7, with TRBD2 matching over 9 bases. This CDR3 is built from 17 residues. Trimming removed 8 bases from V and 5 bases from J; junction bases left unmatched: 19. The germline V gene encodes CDR1 SNHLY and CDR2 FYNNEI. This CDR3 is CASAVLGLSSGSNEQYF. The CDR3 DNA reads as TGTGCCAGCGCAGTGTTAGGACTTAGTAGCGGGAGTAACGAGCAGTACTTC.

The V gene is TRBV7-2, the J gene TRBJ2-5; TRBD1 agrees at 7 bases. The J call is in doubt because the DNA end fits TRBJ2-1 better. The germline V gene has CDR1 SGHTA and CDR2 FQGNSA. The CDR3 has 13 residues. This CDR3 is CASSLTGWDEQFF. CDR3 in DNA: TGTGCCAGCAGCTTGACAGGGTGGGATGAGCAGTTCTTC.

This sequence joins TRBV6-1 and TRBJ1-1, with D unresolved. V was cut by 1 base and J by 6 bases, with 9 bases left in between. Germline CDR1 is MNHNS and CDR2 is SASEGT. This CDR3 is built from 13 residues. This CDR3 is CASSEGLRAEAFF. CDR3 nucleotides: TGTGCCAGCAGTGAAGGTTTGAGGGCTGAAGCTTTCTTT.

With respect to this clonotype: Sequence at one end of the junction differs from germline and may be a read error. The chain links TRBV6-6 to TRBJ2-7; D may be TRBD2 (6 bases). CDR1 and CDR2 from the germline V gene are MNHNY and SVGAGI (reference sequence). This CDR3 has 16 residues. For the CDR3, the DNA is TGTGCCAGCAGTTCTTACACCGGGACTCAGCTTCACGAGCAGTACTTT. Translating gives CASSSYTGTQLHEQYF.